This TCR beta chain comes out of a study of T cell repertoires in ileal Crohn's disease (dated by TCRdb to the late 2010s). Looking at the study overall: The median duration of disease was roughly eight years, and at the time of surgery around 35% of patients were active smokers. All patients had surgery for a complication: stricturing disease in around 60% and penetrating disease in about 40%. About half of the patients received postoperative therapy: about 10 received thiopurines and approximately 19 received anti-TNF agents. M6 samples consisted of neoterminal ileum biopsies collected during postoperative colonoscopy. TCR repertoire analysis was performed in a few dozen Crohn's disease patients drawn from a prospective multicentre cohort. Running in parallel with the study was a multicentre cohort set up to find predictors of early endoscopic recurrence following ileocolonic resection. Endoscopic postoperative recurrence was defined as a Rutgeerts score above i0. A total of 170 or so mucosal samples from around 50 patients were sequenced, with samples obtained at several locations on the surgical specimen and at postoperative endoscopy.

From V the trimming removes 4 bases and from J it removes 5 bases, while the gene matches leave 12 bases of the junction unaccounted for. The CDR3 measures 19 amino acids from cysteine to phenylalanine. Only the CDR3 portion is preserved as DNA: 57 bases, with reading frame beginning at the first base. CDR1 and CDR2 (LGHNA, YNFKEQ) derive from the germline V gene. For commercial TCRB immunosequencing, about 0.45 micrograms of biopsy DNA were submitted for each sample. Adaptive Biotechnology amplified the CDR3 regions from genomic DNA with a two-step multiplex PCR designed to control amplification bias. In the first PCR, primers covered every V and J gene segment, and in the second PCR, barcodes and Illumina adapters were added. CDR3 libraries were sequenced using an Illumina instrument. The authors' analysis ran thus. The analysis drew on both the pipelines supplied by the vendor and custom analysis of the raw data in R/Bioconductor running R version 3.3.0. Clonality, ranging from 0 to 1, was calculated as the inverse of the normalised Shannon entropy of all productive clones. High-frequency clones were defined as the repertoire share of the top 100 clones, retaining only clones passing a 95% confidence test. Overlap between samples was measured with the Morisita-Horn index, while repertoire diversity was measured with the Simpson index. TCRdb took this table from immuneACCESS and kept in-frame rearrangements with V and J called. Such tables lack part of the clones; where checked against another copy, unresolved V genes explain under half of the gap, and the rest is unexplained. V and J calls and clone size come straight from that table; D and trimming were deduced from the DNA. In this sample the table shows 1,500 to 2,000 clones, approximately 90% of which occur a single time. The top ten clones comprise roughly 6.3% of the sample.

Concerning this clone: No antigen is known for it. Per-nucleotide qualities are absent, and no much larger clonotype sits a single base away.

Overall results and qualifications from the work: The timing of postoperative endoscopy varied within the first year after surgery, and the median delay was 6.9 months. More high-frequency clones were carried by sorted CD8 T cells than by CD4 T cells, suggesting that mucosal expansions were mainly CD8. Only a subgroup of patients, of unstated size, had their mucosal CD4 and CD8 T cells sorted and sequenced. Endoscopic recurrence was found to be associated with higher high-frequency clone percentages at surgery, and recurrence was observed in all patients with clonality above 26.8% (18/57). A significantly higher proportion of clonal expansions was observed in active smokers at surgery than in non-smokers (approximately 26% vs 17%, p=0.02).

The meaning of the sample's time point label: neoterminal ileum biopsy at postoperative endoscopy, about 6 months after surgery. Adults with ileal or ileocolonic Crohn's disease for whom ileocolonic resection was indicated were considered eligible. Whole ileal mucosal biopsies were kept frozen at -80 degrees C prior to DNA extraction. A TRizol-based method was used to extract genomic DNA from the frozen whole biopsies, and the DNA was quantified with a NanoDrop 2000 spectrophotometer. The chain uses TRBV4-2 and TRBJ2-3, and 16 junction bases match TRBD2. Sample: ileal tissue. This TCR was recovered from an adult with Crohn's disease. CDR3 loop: CASSRLQSGTSGGGDTQYF. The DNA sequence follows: TGTGCCAGCAGCCGCCTCCAGTCCGGGACTAGCGGGGGGGGAGATACGCAGTATTTT.